This TCR beta chain is drawn from a study of CD8+ T cells in alopecia areata. Study results and caveats: Lesional scalp, especially alopecia totalis/universalis, showed higher clonality than normal scalp.

This clone has more than one count but fewer than ten. The target antigen is unknown. The investigators collected lesional scalp punch biopsies and peripheral blood from alopecia areata patients. PBMCs, the starting material, were the source of sorted CD4+ and CD8+ T cells. Reverse transcription of extracted RNA yielded cDNA, which provided the sequencing template. Repertoires were generated with immunoSEQ multiplex PCR, while TCRdb's copy carries only in-frame clones and drops some. The sample yields 140,000 to 150,000 clones, about 60% seen once. CDR1 is MNHNY, CDR2 SVGAGI, per germline (reference sequence). V lost 5 bases and J lost 3, with 8 bases in between. CDR3 length equals 13 residues.

V gene TRBV6-6 combines with J gene TRBJ2-1; maybe TRBD2 (5 bases). The specimen was CD4+ T cells sorted from blood, collected at week 0. The receptor was derived from a human donor with alopecia areata. CDR3 residues: CASSRTLYNEQFF. The CDR3 DNA reads TGTGCCAGCAGTCGGACTCTCTACAATGAGCAGTTCTTC.